This T cell receptor (beta chain) was retrieved from a study of T cells in localized non-small cell lung cancer. The protocol was immunoSEQ multiplex PCR, while the TCRdb copy is restricted to in-frame clones and leaves out a portion. The top ten clones hold roughly 15% of a sample with tens of thousands of clones, approximately 88% of them seen once. The CDR3 loop spans 15 amino acids. The germline gives CDR1 LNHNV, CDR2 YYDKDF (reference sequence). V lost 0 bases, J lost 6 bases, and 4 bases stayed unmatched. The sequenced sample was peripheral blood mononuclear cells, obtained before any cancer treatment. The receptor was isolated from a man aged 40 to 69 with stage III lung adenocarcinoma. The gene calls are TRBV15 and TRBJ2-3; 9 bases agree with TRBD2. The CDR3 bases are TGTGCCACCAGCAGAGATCGTAGCGGGAGTGATACGCAGTATTTT. Protein sequence: CATSRDRSGSDTQYF.